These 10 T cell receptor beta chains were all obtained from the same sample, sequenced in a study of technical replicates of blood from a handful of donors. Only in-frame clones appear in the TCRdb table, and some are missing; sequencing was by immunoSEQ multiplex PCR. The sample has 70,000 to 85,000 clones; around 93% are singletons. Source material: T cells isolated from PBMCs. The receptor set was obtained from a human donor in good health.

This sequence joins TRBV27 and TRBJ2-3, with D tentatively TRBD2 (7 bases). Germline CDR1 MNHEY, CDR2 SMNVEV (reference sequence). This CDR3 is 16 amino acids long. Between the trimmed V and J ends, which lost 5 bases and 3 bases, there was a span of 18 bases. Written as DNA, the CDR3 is TGTGCCAGCAGTCCTCGCCGGGGGGCAGGGACAGATACGCAGTATTTT. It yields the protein CASSPRRGAGTDTQYF.

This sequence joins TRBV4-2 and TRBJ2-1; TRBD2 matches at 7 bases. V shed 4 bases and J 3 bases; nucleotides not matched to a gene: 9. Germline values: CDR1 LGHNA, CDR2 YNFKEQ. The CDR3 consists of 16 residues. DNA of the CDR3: TGTGCCAGCAGCCCCAGGAGACGGGAGGTCTACAATGAGCAGTTCTTC. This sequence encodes CASSPRRREVYNEQFF.

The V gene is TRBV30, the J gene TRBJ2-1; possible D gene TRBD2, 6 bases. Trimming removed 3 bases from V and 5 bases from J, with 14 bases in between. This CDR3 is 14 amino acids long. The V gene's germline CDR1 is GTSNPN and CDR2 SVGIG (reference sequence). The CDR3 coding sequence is TGTGCCTGGAGAATCGGGAGAAGGGACAATGAGCAGTTCTTC. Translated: CAWRIGRRDNEQFF.

The CDR3 bases are TGTGCCAGCAGCTCGACTATAGCGGGAGGGCCAATAAATACGCAGTATTTT. It specifies CASSSTIAGGPINTQYF. The chain combines TRBV11-3 with TRBJ2-3, with TRBD2 matching over 11 bases. Germline-derived CDR1 and CDR2 are SGHNT and YENEEA. V trimming: 4 bases; J trimming: 7 bases; junction bases outside the gene matches: 13. CDR3 length equals 17 residues.

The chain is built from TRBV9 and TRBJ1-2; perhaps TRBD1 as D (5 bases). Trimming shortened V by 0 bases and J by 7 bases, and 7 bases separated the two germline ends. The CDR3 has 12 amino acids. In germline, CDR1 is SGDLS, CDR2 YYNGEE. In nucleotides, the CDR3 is TGTGCCAGCAGCGTAGAAAGGGGTGGCTACACCTTC. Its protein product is CASSVERGGYTF.

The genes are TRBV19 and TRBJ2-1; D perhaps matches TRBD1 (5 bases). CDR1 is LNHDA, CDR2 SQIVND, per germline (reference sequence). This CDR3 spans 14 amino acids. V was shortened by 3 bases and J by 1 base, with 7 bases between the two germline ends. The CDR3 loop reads CASSIPGSYNEQFF. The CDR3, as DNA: TGTGCCAGTAGTATCCCAGGGTCCTACAATGAGCAGTTCTTC. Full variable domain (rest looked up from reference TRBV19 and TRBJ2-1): DGGITQSPKYLFRKEGQNVTLSCEQNLNHDAMYWYRQDPGQGLRLIYYSQIVNDFQKGDIAEGYSVSREKKESFPLTVTSAQKNPTAFYLCASSIPGSYNEQFFGPGTRLTVL.

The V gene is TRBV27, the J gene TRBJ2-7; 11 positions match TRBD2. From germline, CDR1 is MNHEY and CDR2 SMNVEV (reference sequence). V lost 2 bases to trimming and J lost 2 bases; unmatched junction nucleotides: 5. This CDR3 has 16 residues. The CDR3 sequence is CASSLRSSGGTYEQYF. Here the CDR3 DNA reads TGTGCCAGCAGTTTAAGGTCTAGCGGGGGGACCTACGAGCAGTACTTC.

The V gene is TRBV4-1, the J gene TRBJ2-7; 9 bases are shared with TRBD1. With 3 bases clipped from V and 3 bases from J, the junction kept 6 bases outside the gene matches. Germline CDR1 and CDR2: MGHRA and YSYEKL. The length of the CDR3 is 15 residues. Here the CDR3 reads CASSHPGQGLYEQYF. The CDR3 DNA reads TGCGCCAGCAGCCATCCGGGACAGGGTCTCTACGAGCAGTACTTC.

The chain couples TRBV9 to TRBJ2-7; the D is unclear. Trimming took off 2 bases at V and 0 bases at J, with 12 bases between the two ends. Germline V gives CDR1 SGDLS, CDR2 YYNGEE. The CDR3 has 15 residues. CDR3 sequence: CASSVHLDTSYEQYF. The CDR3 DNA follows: TGTGCCAGCAGCGTCCACCTCGACACCTCCTACGAGCAGTACTTC.

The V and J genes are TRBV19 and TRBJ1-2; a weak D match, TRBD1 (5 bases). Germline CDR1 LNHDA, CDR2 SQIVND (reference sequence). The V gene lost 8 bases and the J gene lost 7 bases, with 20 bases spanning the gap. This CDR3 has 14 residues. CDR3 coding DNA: TGTGCCAGTCGCTCTATGGGAGGGGTCGGTGGCTACACCTTC. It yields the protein CASRSMGGVGGYTF. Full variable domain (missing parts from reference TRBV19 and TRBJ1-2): DGGITQSPKYLFRKEGQNVTLSCEQNLNHDAMYWYRQDPGQGLRLIYYSQIVNDFQKGDIAEGYSVSREKKESFPLTVTSAQKNPTAFYLCASRSMGGVGGYTFGSGTRLTVV.